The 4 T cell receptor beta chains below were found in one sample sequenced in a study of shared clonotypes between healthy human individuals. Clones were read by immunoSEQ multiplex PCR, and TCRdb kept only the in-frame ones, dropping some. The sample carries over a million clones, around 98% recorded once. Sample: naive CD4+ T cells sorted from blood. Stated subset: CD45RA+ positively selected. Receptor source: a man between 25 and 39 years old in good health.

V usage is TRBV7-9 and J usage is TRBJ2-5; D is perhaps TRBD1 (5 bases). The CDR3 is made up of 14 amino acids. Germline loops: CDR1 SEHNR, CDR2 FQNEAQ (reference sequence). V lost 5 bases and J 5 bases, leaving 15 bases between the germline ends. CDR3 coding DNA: TGTGCCAGCAGCCTATCAGGGTATCAGGAGACCCAGTACTTC. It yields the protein CASSLSGYQETQYF.

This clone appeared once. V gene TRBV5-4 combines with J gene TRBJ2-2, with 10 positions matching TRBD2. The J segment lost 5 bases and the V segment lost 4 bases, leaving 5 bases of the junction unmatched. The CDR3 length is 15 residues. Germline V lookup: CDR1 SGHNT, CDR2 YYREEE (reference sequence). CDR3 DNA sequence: TGTGCCAGCAGCCCAAGCGGGAGGGGTACCGGGGAGCTGTTTTTT. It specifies CASSPSGRGTGELFF.

In DNA form, the CDR3 reads TGCAGCGTTGAAGGCACTAGCGGCGGTGGGAATGAGCAGTTCTTC. It yields the protein CSVEGTSGGGNEQFF. The chain combines TRBV29-1 with TRBJ2-1; the match to TRBD2 covers 8 bases. V lost 1 base and J lost 7; bases outside the gene matches: 9. Germline values: CDR1 SQVTM, CDR2 ANQGSEA. CDR3 size: 15 residues.

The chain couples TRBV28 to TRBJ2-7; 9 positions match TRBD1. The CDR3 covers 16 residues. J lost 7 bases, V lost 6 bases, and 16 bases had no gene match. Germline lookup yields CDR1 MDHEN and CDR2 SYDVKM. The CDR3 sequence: CASSSTGTGTLVEQYF. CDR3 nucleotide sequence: TGTGCCAGCAGCTCAACCGGGACAGGGACCTTGGTAGAGCAGTACTTC.